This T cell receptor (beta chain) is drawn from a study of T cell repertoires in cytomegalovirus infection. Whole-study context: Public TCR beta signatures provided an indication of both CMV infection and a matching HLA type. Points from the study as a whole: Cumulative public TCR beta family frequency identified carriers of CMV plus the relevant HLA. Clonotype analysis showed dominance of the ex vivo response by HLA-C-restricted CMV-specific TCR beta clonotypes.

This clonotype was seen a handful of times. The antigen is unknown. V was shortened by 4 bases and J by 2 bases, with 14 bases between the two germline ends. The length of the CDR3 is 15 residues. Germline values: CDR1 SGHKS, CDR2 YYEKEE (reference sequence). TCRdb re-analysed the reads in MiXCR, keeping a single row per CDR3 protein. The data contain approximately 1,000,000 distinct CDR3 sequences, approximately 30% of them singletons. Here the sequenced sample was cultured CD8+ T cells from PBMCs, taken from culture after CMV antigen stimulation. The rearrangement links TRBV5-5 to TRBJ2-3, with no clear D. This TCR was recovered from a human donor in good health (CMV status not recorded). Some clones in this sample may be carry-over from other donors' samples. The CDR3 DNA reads TGTGCCAGCAGCCCTATTGTGGTACCCACAGATACGCAGTATTTT. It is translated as CASSPIVVPTDTQYF.